These 27 T cell receptor beta chains share one sample of origin, sequenced in a study of T cell clones after liver transplantation (dated by TCRdb to between 2018 and 2021). The protocol used for the library was the immunoSEQ multiplex PCR assay. Imported from immuneACCESS, the table was reduced by TCRdb to in-frame sequences with V and J called. These copies leave out some clones; in studies compared against another copy, an unresolved V gene accounts for under half, and the cause of the remainder is not known. Recorded for this sample are around 75,000 clones; 84% of them occurred a single time. The ten largest clones take up less than 2.5% of the sample. The sample consisted of CD4+ T cells from blood, taken around 50 months after liver transplant. The receptors were gathered from a human patient who received a liver transplant. Some T cells seen after a transplant may have their origin in the graft donor.

This chain joins TRBV6-1 and TRBJ2-7; D perhaps matches TRBD1 (6 bases). There are 12 residues in the CDR3. CDR1 MNHNS and CDR2 SASEGT come from the germline V gene. The germline V and J ends were trimmed by 5 bases and 11 bases, with 16 bases remaining between them. The CDR3 loop is CASSSNRAEEYF. The CDR3 coding sequence is TGTGCCAGCAGTTCTAACAGGGCGGAGGAGTACTTC.

The chain joins TRBV19 to TRBJ2-1; possibly TRBD2 for D (6 bases). In germline, CDR1 is LNHDA, CDR2 SQIVND (reference sequence). The CDR3 runs 13 residues. V shed 3 bases and J shed 7 bases, with 10 bases lying between them. The CDR3 sequence: CASSIIAGNEQFF. Written as DNA, the CDR3 is TGTGCCAGTAGTATCATCGCGGGGAATGAGCAGTTCTTC.

V gene TRBV11-2 combines with J gene TRBJ2-5, with 9 bases that match TRBD1. With 2 bases clipped from V and 3 bases from J, the junction kept 4 bases outside the gene matches. CDR3 length: 15 residues. The germline gives CDR1 SGHAT, CDR2 FQNNGV. CDR3 loop: CASSLRQGVEETQYF. The CDR3 DNA sequence: TGTGCCAGCAGCTTAAGACAGGGGGTAGAAGAGACCCAGTACTTC.

This clone is medium-sized in the sample. The V gene is TRBV7-9, the J gene TRBJ2-1; D possibly uses TRBD1 or TRBD2 (6 bases each). Trimming removed 6 bases at V and 9 bases at J, with 21 bases between. Looked up from germline, CDR1 is SEHNR and CDR2 is FQNEAQ (reference sequence). This CDR3 contains 15 residues. The CDR3 nucleotides read TGTGCCAGCAGGCCCCGGGGGCGGGACGGTGGTGAGCAGTTCTTC. As protein: CASRPRGRDGGEQFF.

The chain recombines TRBV11-2 with TRBJ2-7; 7 bases map to TRBD2. CDR3 length: 16 residues. The ends lost 6 bases at V and 2 bases at J; junction bases unmatched: 13. The germline V gene has CDR1 SGHAT and CDR2 FQNNGV. The CDR3 is CASRKTGRRRTYEQYF. The DNA for the CDR3 is TGTGCCAGCAGGAAAACCGGGAGGCGGCGGACCTACGAGCAGTACTTC.

The V and J genes are TRBV4-3 and TRBJ2-5, with 7 bases that match TRBD1. Germline lookup yields CDR1 LGHNA and CDR2 YSLEER. The CDR3 contains 15 residues. The CDR3: CATKRTLDRAETQYF. The CDR3, as DNA: TGCGCGACGAAACGAACCCTCGACAGGGCGGAGACCCAGTACTTC.

This chain connects TRBV7-9 to TRBJ1-2, with D tentatively TRBD1 (5 bases). CDR3 length: 15 residues. V dropped 5 bases and J dropped 8 bases, with 21 bases sitting between them. Germline assignment: CDR1 SEHNR and CDR2 FQNEAQ (reference sequence). CDR3 sequence reads: CASSRRGAEGKGYTF. The CDR3 DNA reads as TGTGCCAGCAGCCGTCGAGGGGCAGAAGGTAAAGGCTACACCTTC.

This rearrangement joins TRBV7-7 to TRBJ2-3, with 14 bases matching TRBD2. Looked up from germline, CDR1 is SSHAT and CDR2 is FNYEAQ (reference sequence). The CDR3 covers 18 residues. V was pared by 5 bases and J by 2 bases, with 9 bases of the junction left unmatched. The DNA for the CDR3 is TGTGCCAGCAGCCCCGGACTAGCGGGGGGTGGGATCACAGATACGCAGTATTTT. Translation gives CASSPGLAGGGITDTQYF.

The V call is TRBV7-2, the J call TRBJ1-1; no definite D call. The ends were cut back, 5 bases at V and 8 bases at J, with 12 bases in the middle. The germline V gene has CDR1 SGHTA and CDR2 FQGNSA. This CDR3 region has 12 residues. The CDR3 nucleotides are TGTGCCAGCAGCCGGAGTGCGTCCGAAGCTTTCTTT. It is translated as CASSRSASEAFF. Complete variable domain (other parts from reference TRBV7-2 and TRBJ1-1): GAGVSQSPSNKVTEKGKDVELRCDPISGHTALYWYRQSLGQGLEFLIYFQGNSAPDKSGLPSDRFSAERTGGSVSTLTIQRTQQEDSAVYLCASSRSASEAFFGQGTRLTVV.

V is TRBV19 and J is TRBJ1-5; D is unclear. This CDR3 region has 12 residues. CDR1 is LNHDA, CDR2 SQIVND, per germline (reference sequence). V was pared by 10 bases and J by 5 bases, with 12 bases between. The CDR3 loop is CATTDGYQPQHF. CDR3 in DNA: TGTGCCACTACGGACGGATATCAGCCCCAGCATTTT. The entire variable domain, with the rest obtained from reference TRBV19 and TRBJ1-5, is as follows: DGGITQSPKYLFRKEGQNVTLSCEQNLNHDAMYWYRQDPGQGLRLIYYSQIVNDFQKGDIAEGYSVSREKKESFPLTVTSAQKNPTAFYLCATTDGYQPQHFGDGTRLSIL.

The V call is TRBV18, the J call TRBJ2-6; 7 nucleotides line up with TRBD1. The J segment lost 0 bases and the V segment lost 10 bases, leaving 15 bases of the junction unmatched. There are 18 residues in the CDR3. CDR1 KGHSH and CDR2 LQKENI come from the germline V gene. The CDR3 reads CAIPGRDRPPSGANVLTF. The CDR3 DNA sequence: TGTGCCATCCCCGGTCGGGACAGACCTCCCTCTGGGGCCAACGTCCTGACTTTC.

The rearrangement links TRBV5-6 to TRBJ2-3; possibly TRBD1 for D (5 bases). The CDR3 sequence is 16 residues long. Germline lookup yields CDR1 SGHDT and CDR2 YYEEEE. With 5 bases removed from V and 6 bases from J, the gap between germline ends came to 22 bases. CDR3 region: CASSPPGSRATDTQYF. The CDR3 DNA is TGTGCCAGCAGTCCCCCTGGTTCCAGGGCAACTGATACGCAGTATTTT.

V and J are TRBV5-1 and TRBJ2-1; 8 bases line up with TRBD2. This CDR3 region has 16 residues. Trimming took 0 bases from V and 5 from J; bases not matched to a gene: 7. In germline, CDR1 is SGHRS, CDR2 YFSETQ. CDR3 residues: CASSLGPGLGDNEQFF. The CDR3 DNA sequence: TGCGCCAGCAGCTTGGGACCGGGACTAGGGGACAATGAGCAGTTCTTC.

This rearrangement joins TRBV29-1 to TRBJ2-1; 7 nucleotides align to TRBD1. Trimming removed 6 bases from V and 8 bases from J; junction bases left unmatched: 7. The CDR3 loop spans 12 amino acids. The germline gives CDR1 SQVTM, CDR2 ANQGSEA. The CDR3 protein is CSVQGQIYEQFF. The CDR3 DNA reads as TGCAGCGTACAGGGACAGATCTATGAGCAGTTCTTC.

In its sample, this clone was seen once. V usage is TRBV27 and J usage is TRBJ2-7; D tentatively reads TRBD1 or TRBD2 (6 bases each). Germline CDR1 reads MNHEY; CDR2 reads SMNVEV (reference sequence). This CDR3 region has 14 residues. V lost 5 bases, J lost 4 bases, and 15 bases lay in between. DNA for the CDR3: TGTGCCAGCAGTCCCCACAGGGAGGCGTACGAGCAGTACTTC. Protein product: CASSPHREAYEQYF.

This clone was detected only a few times. The rearrangement links TRBV29-1 to TRBJ2-1; 7 bases are a match to TRBD2. Per the germline V gene, CDR1 is SQVTM and CDR2 is ANQGSEA. The CDR3 loop spans 14 amino acids. Trimming at V came to 6 bases and at J to 0 bases, leaving 5 bases not matched to a gene. The CDR3 loop is CSVPGTISYNEQFF. The CDR3 DNA reads as TGCAGCGTCCCCGGGACTATCTCCTACAATGAGCAGTTCTTC.

The CDR3 is CASSDLSAGGLDTQYF. DNA of the CDR3: TGTGCCAGCAGTGACCTCTCAGCGGGGGGGCTGGATACGCAGTATTTT. The genes are TRBV6-4 and TRBJ2-3; 10 nucleotides align to TRBD2. Germline loops: CDR1 MRHNA, CDR2 SNTAGT. The length of the CDR3 is 16 residues. V dropped 2 bases and J dropped 6; count of bases not matched to a gene: 8.

CDR3: CASRQETGELFF. In nucleotides, the CDR3 is TGCGCCAGCCGACAAGAGACCGGGGAGCTGTTTTTT. The V call is TRBV5-1, the J call TRBJ2-2; D gene unclear. CDR3 length equals 12 residues. Trimming left V 7 bases short and J 5 bases short, with 9 bases between. Germline V gives CDR1 SGHRS, CDR2 YFSETQ.

This clone was detected only once. The V and J genes are TRBV5-5 and TRBJ1-1; D is perhaps TRBD1 (6 bases). Germline V lookup: CDR1 SGHKS, CDR2 YYEKEE (reference sequence). The CDR3 has 14 residues. Trimming took off 2 bases at V and 0 bases at J, with 8 bases between the two ends. The CDR3 DNA is TGTGCCAGCAGCTTACACAGGGTGAACACTGAAGCTTTCTTT. This codes for CASSLHRVNTEAFF.

The gene calls are TRBV7-2 and TRBJ2-1; TRBD2 aligns across 7 bases. V lost 1 base, J lost 5 bases, and 14 bases stayed unmatched. CDR1 and CDR2 from the germline V gene are SGHTA and FQGNSA. CDR3 size: 18 residues. The CDR3 nucleotides are TGTGCCAGCAGCTTAGGGGCCGGAGGAGCGGGGCCCAACAATGAGCAGTTCTTC. Translated: CASSLGAGGAGPNNEQFF.

The J gene is TRBJ2-3, the V gene TRBV11-2; D possibly corresponds to TRBD2 (6 bases). V lost 5 bases and J 3 bases, leaving 9 bases between the germline ends. Germline-derived CDR1 and CDR2 are SGHAT and FQNNGV. CDR3 length: 13 amino acids. The chain's CDR3 is CASSPGTTDTQYF. The CDR3 DNA follows: TGTGCCAGCAGCCCGGGGACTACAGATACGCAGTATTTT.

V and J are TRBV6-1 and TRBJ1-2; 11 bases fit TRBD1. The junction had 8 bases not matched to a gene; V was cut back by 4 bases and J by 4 bases. The CDR3 length is 16 residues. CDR1 MNHNS and CDR2 SASEGT come from the germline V gene. CDR3 in DNA: TGTGCCAGCAGTGTTGGACAGGGGGCAGGGGGCTATGGCTACACCTTC. Amino acid sequence: CASSVGQGAGGYGYTF.

The chain recombines TRBV5-1 with TRBJ2-5; 7 positions agree with TRBD1. CDR1 is SGHRS and CDR2 is YFSETQ in the germline V gene. CDR3 length equals 16 residues. With 6 bases clipped from V and 5 bases from J, the junction kept 16 bases outside the gene matches. CDR3 bases: TGCGCCAGCAACCTCTCCGGACAGGAGTGGTGGGAGACCCAGTACTTC. Amino acid sequence: CASNLSGQEWWETQYF.

This chain uses TRBV6-1 with TRBJ1-2; D may be TRBD1 (6 bases). This CDR3 region has 13 residues. The V gene's germline CDR1 is MNHNS and CDR2 SASEGT. Trimming took 7 bases from V and 4 from J, leaving 13 bases between them. CDR3: CASIHMGAYGYTF. The CDR3 region has the DNA TGTGCCAGCATTCACATGGGGGCCTATGGCTACACCTTC.

The CDR3, as DNA: TGTGCCAGTAGTATTGGCGGGGGAGAGACAGATACGCAGTATTTT. Translated: CASSIGGGETDTQYF. The chain joins TRBV19 to TRBJ2-3; 7 nucleotides align to TRBD2. Looked up from germline, CDR1 is LNHDA and CDR2 is SQIVND (reference sequence). The CDR3 consists of 15 residues. V trimming: 3 bases; J trimming: 3 bases; junction bases outside the gene matches: 6.

The chain recombines TRBV10-3 with TRBJ1-6; 11 nucleotides match TRBD1. The CDR3 loop spans 14 amino acids. The V gene end was trimmed by 7 bases and the J gene end by 8 bases; junction bases not matched to a gene: 4. Germline V gives CDR1 ENHRY, CDR2 SYGVKD. The CDR3 nucleotides are TGTGCCATCACACCGGGACAGGGGGATTCACCCCTCCACTTT. It yields the protein CAITPGQGDSPLHF.

This chain links TRBV2 with TRBJ2-7; 8 bases line up with TRBD2. Losses at the gene ends were 4 bases for V and 3 bases for J; bases not matched to a gene: 8. CDR3 length equals 15 residues. The germline CDR1 and CDR2 sequences are SNHLY and FYNNEI. As DNA, the CDR3 is TGTGCCAGCAGTGTACCAGCGGGGGACCACTACGAGCAGTACTTC. This translates into CASSVPAGDHYEQYF.